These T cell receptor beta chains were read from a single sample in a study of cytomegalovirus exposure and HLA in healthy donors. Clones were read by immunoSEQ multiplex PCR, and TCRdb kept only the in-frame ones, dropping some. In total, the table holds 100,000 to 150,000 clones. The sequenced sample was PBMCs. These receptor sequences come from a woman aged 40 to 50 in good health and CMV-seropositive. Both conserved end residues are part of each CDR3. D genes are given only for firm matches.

TGTGCCAGCAGATTCACCGACACAAACTACGAGCAGTACTTC	CASRFTDTNYEQYF	TRBV6-5	-	TRBJ2-7
TGTGCCAGCAGTCGTCGGCGGAATGAAAAACTGTTTTTT	CASSRRRNEKLFF	TRBV2	-	TRBJ1-4
TGCGCCAGCAGCTCACCCCTAGAAGAGACCCAGTACTTC	CASSSPLEETQYF	TRBV5-1	-	TRBJ2-5
TGTGCCAGCAGTGCGGACGGACCGTTCGGGGGTTCACCCCTCCACTTT	CASSADGPFGGSPLHF	TRBV2	-	TRBJ1-6
TGTGCCAGCAGCTTAGCGTGGGCTCCCACCGATACGCAGTATTTT	CASSLAWAPTDTQYF	TRBV7-9	-	TRBJ2-3
TGTGCCAGCAGCATGAGGGGGAGCGGGAGCAGGGATACGCAGTATTTT	CASSMRGSGSRDTQYF	TRBV7-8	TRBD2	TRBJ2-3
TGTGCCAGCAGCTTCCTGTCTAGCGGAACCTACGAGCAGTACTTC	CASSFLSSGTYEQYF	TRBV5-4	TRBD2	TRBJ2-7
TGTGCCAGCAGCCATTTCGGGAGCGGGAGTTTCAATGAGCAGTTCTTC	CASSHFGSGSFNEQFF	TRBV28	TRBD2	TRBJ2-1
TGTGCCAGCAGTCGGGCAGGGGGTCAGCCCCAGCATTTT	CASSRAGGQPQHF	TRBV6-1	TRBD1	TRBJ1-5
TGTGCCTGGAGCCCAGGGGGTCCAGATACGCAGTATTTT	CAWSPGGPDTQYF	TRBV30	TRBD1	TRBJ2-3
TGTGCCAGCAGACGCAACGGGGTTTACGAGCAGTACTTC	CASRRNGVYEQYF	TRBV28	-	TRBJ2-7
TGTGCCAGCCGTCGGTTCGGTGAGCAGTTCTTC	CASRRFGEQFF	TRBV28	-	TRBJ2-1
TGTGCCAGCAGTTTCGTTGGAGGCTCCTACGAGCAGTACTTC	CASSFVGGSYEQYF	TRBV27	-	TRBJ2-7
TGTGCCAGCAGCAAAGAGAAGGAGATTAATGAAAAACTGTTTTTT	CASSKEKEINEKLFF	TRBV21-1	-	TRBJ1-4
TGTGCCAGCAGCCCTAGGGGGGGGAGCCCCGCTTATGGGGCCAACGTCCTGACTTTC	CASSPRGGSPAYGANVLTF	TRBV28	-	TRBJ2-6
TGTGCCAGCAGTTCGACAGGGCTTCTAATTTTGAACACTGAAGCTTTCTTT	CASSSTGLLILNTEAFF	TRBV28	TRBD1	TRBJ1-1
TGTGCCAGCAGTGAAGGGGAGAGCAATCAGCCCCAGCATTTT	CASSEGESNQPQHF	TRBV6-1	-	TRBJ1-5
TGTGCCAGCAGCTCCGGGCTAGCGGCCTCCTACAATGAGCAGTTCTTC	CASSSGLAASYNEQFF	TRBV7-2	TRBD2	TRBJ2-1
TGCGCCAGCAGCCAAGAGATTCTAGCGGGAAATGAGCAGTTCTTC	CASSQEILAGNEQFF	TRBV4-3	TRBD2	TRBJ2-1
TGTGCCAGCAGTGAAGTTCAGTGGGAGACCCAGTACTTC	CASSEVQWETQYF	TRBV2	-	TRBJ2-5
TGTGCCAGCAACCAACCCGGGGGGGGCAGAAAACTGTTTTTT	CASNQPGGGRKLFF	TRBV18	-	TRBJ1-4
TGTGCCACCAGCAGAGGGGGGACTCTCGAGCGTGGTACGCAGTATTTT	CATSRGGTLERGTQYF	TRBV15	-	TRBJ2-3
TGCGCCAGCGGTCAGGGGTATGCCAATGAGCAGTTCTTC	CASGQGYANEQFF	TRBV10-1	-	TRBJ2-1
TGTGCCAGCAGCTTATTACTTAACACCGGGGAGCTGTTTTTT	CASSLLLNTGELFF	TRBV7-3	-	TRBJ2-2
TGTGCCAGCAGTTTACGCGGGAGGGTGGACGAGCAGTACTTC	CASSLRGRVDEQYF	TRBV27	TRBD2	TRBJ2-7
TGTGCCAGCAGCTTAGATCCTAGCGGGAGAGATCAAGATACGCAGTATTTT	CASSLDPSGRDQDTQYF	TRBV11-1	TRBD2	TRBJ2-3
TGTGCCAGCAGCACCAGCGGGCCACAAGAGACCCAGTACTTC	CASSTSGPQETQYF	TRBV7-3	-	TRBJ2-5
TGTGCCAGCAGCGAGGGGGCTAGCTCCTACAATGAGCAGTTCTTC	CASSEGASSYNEQFF	TRBV11-3	TRBD1	TRBJ2-1
TGTGCCAGCAGCGCGGGAGGAGGGTCCCTGCCCCAGCATTTT	CASSAGGGSLPQHF	TRBV9	-	TRBJ1-5
TGTGCCAGCAGTGGTTACCGGGGACACGGTTACGAGCAGTACTTC	CASSGYRGHGYEQYF	TRBV6-1	-	TRBJ2-7
TGTGCCAGCAGTGACCCGGGACAGGGGGCATGGGATACGCAGTATTTT	CASSDPGQGAWDTQYF	TRBV6-4	TRBD1	TRBJ2-3
TGTGCCAGCAGCCCGGGGGTTAGGCAAGAGACCCAGTACTTC	CASSPGVRQETQYF	TRBV7-9	-	TRBJ2-5
TGTGCCAGCAGTTTATATAGCGGGATCAGGACTAGCGGGAAGTATAGGGGGTACAATGAGCAGTTCTTC	CASSLYSGIRTSGKYRGYNEQFF	TRBV28	TRBD2	TRBJ2-1
TGTGCCAGCAGTACGGGTCTTGTGAACACTGAAGCTTTCTTT	CASSTGLVNTEAFF	TRBV6-6	-	TRBJ1-1
TGTGCCATCAGTGAGGATCAGTTGACCCAGTACTTC	CAISEDQLTQYF	TRBV10-3	-	TRBJ2-5
TGTGCCAGCAGCATACTAGGCTCCTACAATGAGCAGTTCTTC	CASSILGSYNEQFF	TRBV5-4	-	TRBJ2-1
TGTGCCAGTATATCGGGGGGGACAGGGATCGGCACCGGGGAGCTGTTTTTT	CASISGGTGIGTGELFF	TRBV19	-	TRBJ2-2
TGTGCCAGCAGGCCCCTACAGGGGGCGATAATCACTGAAGCTTTCTTT	CASRPLQGAIITEAFF	TRBV28	TRBD1	TRBJ1-1
TGTGCCAGCAGTGAAAGCTTCCCAAATCTCTATGGCTACACCTTC	CASSESFPNLYGYTF	TRBV6-1	-	TRBJ1-2
TGTGCCAGCAGCTTGGGGAGGGGCAGCAATCAGCCCCAGCATTTT	CASSLGRGSNQPQHF	TRBV11-2	-	TRBJ1-5
TGTGCCAGCAGCTTGCGGGGCAGGGGGCACTATGGCTACACCTTC	CASSLRGRGHYGYTF	TRBV5-4	TRBD1	TRBJ1-2
TGTGCCAGCAGTCTCCCCGAAGCTTTCTTT	CASSLPEAFF	TRBV6-6	-	TRBJ1-1
TGCGCCAGCAGCTTGGAAGAGGGGAGGGCCTTCGGGAGCACAGATACGCAGTATTTT	CASSLEEGRAFGSTDTQYF	TRBV5-1	TRBD2	TRBJ2-3
TGCGCCAGCAGCTTGGAGTCAGGGGCTAACTATGGCTACACCTTC	CASSLESGANYGYTF	TRBV5-1	-	TRBJ1-2
TGTGCCAGCAGCTTGGGACAAAACGGGGCCTACGAGCAGTACTTC	CASSLGQNGAYEQYF	TRBV7-8	-	TRBJ2-7
TGTGCCAGCACCTCAGACAGGGTCTATAATTCACCCCTCCACTTT	CASTSDRVYNSPLHF	TRBV5-4	TRBD1	TRBJ1-6
TGTGCCAGCAGTTTAGTGACAGACAATCAGCCCCAGCATTTT	CASSLVTDNQPQHF	TRBV28	-	TRBJ1-5
TGTGCCAGCAGCTTAGAAGCGAGCTCCTACGAGCAGTACTTC	CASSLEASSYEQYF	TRBV7-2	-	TRBJ2-7
TGTGCCAGCAGCGGACGGCTAGCGGGAGCTATCCGGTCCTACAATGAGCAGTTCTTC	CASSGRLAGAIRSYNEQFF	TRBV7-8	TRBD2	TRBJ2-1
TGTGCCAGCAGCTTAGGGCAGGGAAACGGACAGCCCCAGCATTTT	CASSLGQGNGQPQHF	TRBV7-8	-	TRBJ1-5
TGTGCCAGCTCCCCCGACAGGGATGGCTACACCTTC	CASSPDRDGYTF	TRBV18	TRBD1	TRBJ1-2
TGTGCCAGCAGCTTTCGCGATCAAGAGACCCAGTACTTC	CASSFRDQETQYF	TRBV5-6	-	TRBJ2-5
TGCGCCAGCAGCTTTGTCACCGGGACAGGGGCGGGCGAGACCCAGTACTTC	CASSFVTGTGAGETQYF	TRBV5-1	TRBD1	TRBJ2-5
TGCGCCAGCAGCCACCTCCCGGGACAGGAGAATGAAAAACTGTTTTTT	CASSHLPGQENEKLFF	TRBV4-1	TRBD1	TRBJ1-4
TGTGCCAGCAGCCACTCCGCCGGGACAGGGTCGGCGACCCAGTACTTC	CASSHSAGTGSATQYF	TRBV7-3	TRBD1	TRBJ2-5
TGTGCCAGCAGTTTAGAGGATCAGCCCCAGCATTTT	CASSLEDQPQHF	TRBV28	-	TRBJ1-5
TGTGCCAGCAGCTTAGTCATAGTCGAAAAACTGTTTTTT	CASSLVIVEKLFF	TRBV7-2	-	TRBJ1-4
TGTGCCAGCAGCTTAGGGGGACTAGCCCAAGAGACCCAGTACTTC	CASSLGGLAQETQYF	TRBV7-2	TRBD2	TRBJ2-5